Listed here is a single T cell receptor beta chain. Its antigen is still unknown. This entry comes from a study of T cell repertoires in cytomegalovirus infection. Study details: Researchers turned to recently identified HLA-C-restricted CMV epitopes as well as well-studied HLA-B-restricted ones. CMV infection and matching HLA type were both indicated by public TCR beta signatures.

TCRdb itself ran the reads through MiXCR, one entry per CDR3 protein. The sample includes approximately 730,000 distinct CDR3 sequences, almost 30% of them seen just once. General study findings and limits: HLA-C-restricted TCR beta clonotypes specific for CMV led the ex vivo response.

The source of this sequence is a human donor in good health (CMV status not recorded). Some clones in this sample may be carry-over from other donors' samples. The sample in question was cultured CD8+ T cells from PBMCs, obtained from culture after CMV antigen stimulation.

This chain's CDR3 is CASSPQGSAQPQHF. The DNA of the CDR3 is TGTGCCAGCAGCCCGCAGGGGTCTGCTCAGCCCCAGCATTTT. This chain connects TRBV7-2 to TRBJ1-5, with D tentatively TRBD1 (6 bases). Germline loops: CDR1 SGHTA, CDR2 FQGNSA. V shed 5 bases and J shed 6 bases, with 14 bases lying between them. The CDR3 extends over 14 amino acids.